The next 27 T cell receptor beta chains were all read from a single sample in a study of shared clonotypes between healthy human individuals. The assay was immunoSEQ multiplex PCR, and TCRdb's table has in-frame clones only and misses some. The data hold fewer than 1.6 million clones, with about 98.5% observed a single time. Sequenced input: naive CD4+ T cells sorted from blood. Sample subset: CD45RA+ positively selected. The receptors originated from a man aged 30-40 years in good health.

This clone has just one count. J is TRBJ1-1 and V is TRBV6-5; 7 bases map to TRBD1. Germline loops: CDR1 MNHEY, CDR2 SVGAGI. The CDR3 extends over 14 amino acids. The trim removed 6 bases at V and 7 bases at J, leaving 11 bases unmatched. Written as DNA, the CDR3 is TGTGCCAGCAGAGAACAAGACAGGGCCAGTGAAGCTTTCTTT. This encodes CASREQDRASEAFF.

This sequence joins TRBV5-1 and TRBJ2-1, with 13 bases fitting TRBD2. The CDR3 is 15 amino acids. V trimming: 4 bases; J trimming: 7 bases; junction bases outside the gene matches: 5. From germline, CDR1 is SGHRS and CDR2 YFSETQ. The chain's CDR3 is CASSTGLAGANEQFF. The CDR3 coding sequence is TGCGCCAGCAGCACAGGACTAGCGGGAGCTAATGAGCAGTTCTTC. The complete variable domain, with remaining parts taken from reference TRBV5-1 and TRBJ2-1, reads KAGVTQTPRYLIKTRGQQVTLSCSPISGHRSVSWYQQTPGQGLQFLFEYFSETQRNKGNFPGRFSGRQFSNSRSEMNVSTLELGDSALYLCASSTGLAGANEQFFGPGTRLTVL.

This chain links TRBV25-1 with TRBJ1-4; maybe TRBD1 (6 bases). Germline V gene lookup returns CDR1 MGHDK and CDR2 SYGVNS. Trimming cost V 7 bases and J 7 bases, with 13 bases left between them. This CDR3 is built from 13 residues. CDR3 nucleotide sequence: TGTGCCAGCAAGCCAGGGGATCTTGAAAAACTGTTTTTT. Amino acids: CASKPGDLEKLFF.

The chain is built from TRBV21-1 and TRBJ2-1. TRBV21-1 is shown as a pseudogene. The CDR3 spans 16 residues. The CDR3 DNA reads TGTGCCAGCAGCAAAGGGTCACTCCAGCTAACGGATGAGCAGTTCTTC. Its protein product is CASSKGSLQLTDEQFF.

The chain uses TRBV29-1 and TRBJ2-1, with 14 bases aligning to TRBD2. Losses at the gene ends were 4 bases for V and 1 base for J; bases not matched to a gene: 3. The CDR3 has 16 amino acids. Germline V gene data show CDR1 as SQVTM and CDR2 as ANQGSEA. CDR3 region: CSVGGLAGVSYNEQFF. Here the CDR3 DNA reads TGCAGCGTTGGGGGACTAGCGGGAGTTTCCTACAATGAGCAGTTCTTC.

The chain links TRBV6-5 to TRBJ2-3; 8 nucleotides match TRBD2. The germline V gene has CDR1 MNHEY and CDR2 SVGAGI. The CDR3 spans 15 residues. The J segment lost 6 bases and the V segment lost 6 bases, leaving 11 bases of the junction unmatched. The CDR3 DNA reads TGTGCCAGCAGCTCCGGGACTAGAGAGTCCGATACGCAGTATTTT. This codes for CASSSGTRESDTQYF.

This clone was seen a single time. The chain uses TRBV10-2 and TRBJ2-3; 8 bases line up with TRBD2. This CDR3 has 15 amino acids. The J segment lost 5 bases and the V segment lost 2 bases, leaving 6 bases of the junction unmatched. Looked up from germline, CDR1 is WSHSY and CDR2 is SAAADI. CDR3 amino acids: CASSEPGLAIDTQYF. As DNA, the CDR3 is TGCGCCAGCAGTGAGCCTGGACTAGCCATAGATACGCAGTATTTT.

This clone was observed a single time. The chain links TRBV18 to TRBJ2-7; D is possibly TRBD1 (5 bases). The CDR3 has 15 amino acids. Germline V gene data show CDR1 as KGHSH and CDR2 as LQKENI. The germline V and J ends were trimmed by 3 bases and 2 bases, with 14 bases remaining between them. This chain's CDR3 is CASSPLTGDTYEQYF. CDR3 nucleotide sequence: TGTGCCAGCTCACCTCTTACAGGAGACACCTACGAGCAGTACTTC.

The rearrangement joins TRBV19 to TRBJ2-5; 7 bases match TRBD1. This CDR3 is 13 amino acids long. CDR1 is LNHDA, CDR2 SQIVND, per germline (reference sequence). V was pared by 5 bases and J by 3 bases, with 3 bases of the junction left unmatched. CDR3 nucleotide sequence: TGTGCCAGTAGTCCCGGGACAGAAGAGACCCAGTACTTC. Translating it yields CASSPGTEETQYF.

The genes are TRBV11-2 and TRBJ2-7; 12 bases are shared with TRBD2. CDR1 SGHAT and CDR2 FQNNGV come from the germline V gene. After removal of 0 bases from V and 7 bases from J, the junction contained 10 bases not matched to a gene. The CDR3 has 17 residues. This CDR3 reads CASSLETSGRTAREQYF. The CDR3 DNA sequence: TGTGCCAGCAGCTTAGAGACTAGCGGGAGAACGGCCCGGGAGCAGTACTTC. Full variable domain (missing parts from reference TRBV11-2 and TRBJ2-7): EAGVAQSPRYKIIEKRQSVAFWCNPISGHATLYWYQQILGQGPKLLIQFQNNGVVDDSQLPKDRFSAERLKGVDSTLKIQPAKLEDSAVYLCASSLETSGRTAREQYFGPGTRLTVT.

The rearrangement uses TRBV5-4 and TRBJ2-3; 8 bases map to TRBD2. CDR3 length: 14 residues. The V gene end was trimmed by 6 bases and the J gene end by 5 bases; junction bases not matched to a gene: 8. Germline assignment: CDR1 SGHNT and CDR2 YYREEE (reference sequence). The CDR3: CASTAGVWQDTQYF. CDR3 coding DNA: TGTGCCAGCACAGCGGGAGTCTGGCAAGATACGCAGTATTTT.

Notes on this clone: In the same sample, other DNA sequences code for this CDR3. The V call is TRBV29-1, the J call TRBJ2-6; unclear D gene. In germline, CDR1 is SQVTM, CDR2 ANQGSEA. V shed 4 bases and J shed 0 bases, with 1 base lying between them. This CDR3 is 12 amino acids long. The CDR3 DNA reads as TGCAGCGTTGTCTCTGGGGCCAACGTCCTGACTTTC. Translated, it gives CSVVSGANVLTF.

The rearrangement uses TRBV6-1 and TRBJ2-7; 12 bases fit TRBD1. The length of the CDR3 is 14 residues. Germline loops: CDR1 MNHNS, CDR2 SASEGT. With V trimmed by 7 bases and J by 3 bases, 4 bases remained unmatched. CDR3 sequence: CASKGDRGLYEQYF. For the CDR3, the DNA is TGTGCCAGCAAAGGGGACAGGGGGCTCTACGAGCAGTACTTC.

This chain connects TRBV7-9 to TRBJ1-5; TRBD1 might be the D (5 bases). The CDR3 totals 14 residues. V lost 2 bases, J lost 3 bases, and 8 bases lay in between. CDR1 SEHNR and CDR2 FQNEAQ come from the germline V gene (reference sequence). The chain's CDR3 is CASSLTGTNQPQHF. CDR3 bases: TGTGCCAGCAGCTTAACGGGGACCAATCAGCCCCAGCATTTT.

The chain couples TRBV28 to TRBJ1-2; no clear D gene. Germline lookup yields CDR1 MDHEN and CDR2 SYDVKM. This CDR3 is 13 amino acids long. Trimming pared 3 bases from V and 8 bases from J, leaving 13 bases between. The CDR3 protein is CASSFSQVFGYTF. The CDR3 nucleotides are TGTGCCAGCAGTTTTTCTCAGGTATTCGGCTACACCTTC.

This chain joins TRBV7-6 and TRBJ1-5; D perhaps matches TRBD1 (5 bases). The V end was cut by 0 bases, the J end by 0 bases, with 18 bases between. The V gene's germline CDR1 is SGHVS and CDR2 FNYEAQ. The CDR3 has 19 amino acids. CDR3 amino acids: CASSLALDTDRYSNQPQHF. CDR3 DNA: TGTGCCAGCAGCTTAGCGCTGGACACAGACAGATATAGCAATCAGCCCCAGCATTTT.

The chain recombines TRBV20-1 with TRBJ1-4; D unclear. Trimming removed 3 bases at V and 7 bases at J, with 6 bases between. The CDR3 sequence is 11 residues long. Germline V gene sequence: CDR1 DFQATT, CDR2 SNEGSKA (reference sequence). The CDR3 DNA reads TGCAGTGCTAGGGGAAGTGAAAAACTGTTTTTT. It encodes CSARGSEKLFF.

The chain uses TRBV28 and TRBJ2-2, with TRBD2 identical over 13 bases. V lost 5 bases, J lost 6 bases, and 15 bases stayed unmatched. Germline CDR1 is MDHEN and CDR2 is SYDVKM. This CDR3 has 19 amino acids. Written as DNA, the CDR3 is TGTGCCAGCAGTCCTGATGGAGGACTAGCGGGAGAATTGGCCGGGGAGCTGTTTTTT. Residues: CASSPDGGLAGELAGELFF.

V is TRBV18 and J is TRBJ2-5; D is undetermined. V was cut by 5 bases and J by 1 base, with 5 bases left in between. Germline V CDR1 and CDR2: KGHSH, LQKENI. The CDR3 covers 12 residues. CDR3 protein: CASSSIQETQYF. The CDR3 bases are TGTGCCAGCTCATCAATCCAAGAGACCCAGTACTTC.

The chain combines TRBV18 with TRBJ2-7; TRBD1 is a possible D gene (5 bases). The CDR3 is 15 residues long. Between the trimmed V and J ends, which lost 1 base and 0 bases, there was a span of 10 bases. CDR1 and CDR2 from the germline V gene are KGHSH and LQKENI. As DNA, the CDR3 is TGTGCCAGCTCACCACGCAAAGGGGACTCCTACGAGCAGTACTTC. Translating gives CASSPRKGDSYEQYF.

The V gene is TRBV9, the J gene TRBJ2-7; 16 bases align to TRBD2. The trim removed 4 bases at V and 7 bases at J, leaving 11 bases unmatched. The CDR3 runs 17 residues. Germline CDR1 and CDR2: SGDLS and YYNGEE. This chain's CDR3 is CASSPGTSGRASREQYF. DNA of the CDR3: TGTGCCAGCAGCCCCGGGACTAGCGGGAGGGCCTCCCGAGAGCAGTACTTC.

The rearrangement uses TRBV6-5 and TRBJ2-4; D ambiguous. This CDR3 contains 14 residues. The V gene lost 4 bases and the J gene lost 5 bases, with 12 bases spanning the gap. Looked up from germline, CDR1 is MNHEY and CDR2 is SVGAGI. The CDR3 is CASSSPTLENIQYF. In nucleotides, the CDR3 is TGTGCCAGCAGTTCCCCCACCCTAGAAAACATTCAGTACTTC.

The CDR3, as DNA: TGTGCCAGCAGTCCTCGAGTTAAGCCCTCCTACGAGCAGTACTTC. Its translation is CASSPRVKPSYEQYF. The chain links TRBV11-2 to TRBJ2-7, with no clear D. This CDR3 is 15 amino acids long. V lost 6 bases and J 0 bases, leaving 15 bases between the germline ends. From germline, CDR1 is SGHAT and CDR2 FQNNGV.

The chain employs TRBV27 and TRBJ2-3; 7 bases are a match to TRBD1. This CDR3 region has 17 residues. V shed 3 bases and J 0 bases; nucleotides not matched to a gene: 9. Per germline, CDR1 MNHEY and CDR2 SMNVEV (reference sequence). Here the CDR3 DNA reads TGTGCCAGCAGTTTTTCTCTAGCAGGGGGTAGCACAGATACGCAGTATTTT. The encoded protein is CASSFSLAGGSTDTQYF.

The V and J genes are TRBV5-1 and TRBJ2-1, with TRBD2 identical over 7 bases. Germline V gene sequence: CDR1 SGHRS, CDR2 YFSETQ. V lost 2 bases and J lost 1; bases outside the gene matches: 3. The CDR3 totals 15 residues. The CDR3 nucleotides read TGCGCCAGCAGCTTTCAAGCGGGGTCCTACAATGAGCAGTTCTTC. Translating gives CASSFQAGSYNEQFF.

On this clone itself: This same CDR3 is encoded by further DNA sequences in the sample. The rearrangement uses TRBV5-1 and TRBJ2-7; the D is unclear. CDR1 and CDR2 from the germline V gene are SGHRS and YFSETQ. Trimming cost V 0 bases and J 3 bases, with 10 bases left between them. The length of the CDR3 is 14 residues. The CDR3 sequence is CASSLGGSGYEQYF. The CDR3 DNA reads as TGCGCCAGCAGCTTGGGGGGTTCGGGCTACGAGCAGTACTTC.

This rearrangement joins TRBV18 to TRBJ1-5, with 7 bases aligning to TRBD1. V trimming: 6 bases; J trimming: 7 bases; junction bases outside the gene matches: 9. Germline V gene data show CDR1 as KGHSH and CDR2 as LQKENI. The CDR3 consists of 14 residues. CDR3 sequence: CASSNTGVGQPQHF. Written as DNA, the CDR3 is TGTGCCAGCTCTAATACAGGGGTTGGCCAGCCCCAGCATTTT.